These 6 T cell receptor beta chains came from one sample sequenced in a study of blood T cells in healthy people across ages. A second PCR, run for about 7 to 11 cycles, used a sample-barcoded 5' primer plus a J-beta primer mix. In TCRdb, the 5' RACE reads were re-called with MiXCR into one record per CDR3 protein. The table has hundreds of thousands of distinct CDR3 sequences, about a fifth seen once; the top ten hold about 20%. The specimen sequenced was blood. The receptors here all came from a man aged 70-80 years in good health.

CDR3 nucleotide sequence: TGTGCCAGCAGCGTCAGGACCGGGACAGGGGATGAAAAACTGTTTTTT. Amino acids: CASSVRTGTGDEKLFF. The chain has TRBV6-1 and TRBJ1-4, with TRBD1 matching over 10 bases. With V trimmed by 6 bases and J by 6 bases, 10 bases remained unmatched. From germline, CDR1 is MNHNS and CDR2 SASEGT. The CDR3 is 16 residues long.

The chain has TRBV20-1 and TRBJ1-4; D is possibly TRBD1 (6 bases). Germline lookup yields CDR1 DFQATT and CDR2 SNEGSKA (reference sequence). V was shortened by 0 bases and J by 8 bases, with 13 bases between the two germline ends. CDR3 length equals 14 residues. For the CDR3, the DNA is TGCAGTGCTAGAGATTCAGGGGCGGGGGAAAAACTGTTTTTT. It encodes CSARDSGAGEKLFF.

The genes are TRBV29-1 and TRBJ2-1; D may be TRBD2 (5 bases). Trimming removed 3 bases at V and 2 bases at J, with 11 bases between. The CDR3 runs to 14 residues. Germline assignment: CDR1 SQVTM and CDR2 ANQGSEA. CDR3 in DNA: TGCAGCGTTGACACCAGCGGCACCTACAATGAGCAGTTCTTC. Translation: CSVDTSGTYNEQFF.

This chain links TRBV5-1 with TRBJ2-7, with TRBD2 identical over 8 bases. The CDR3 runs 19 residues. Trimming took 6 bases from V and 2 from J; bases not matched to a gene: 22. Germline CDR1 and CDR2: SGHRS and YFSETQ. CDR3 DNA sequence: TGCGCCAGCACTACCGGCGTCCCGGGAGGTAGCGGGGTAACCTACGAGCAGTACTTC. Translation gives CASTTGVPGGSGVTYEQYF.

The chain combines TRBV14 with TRBJ1-2, with TRBD1 matching 7 bases. J gave up 5 bases and V 1 base, and 4 bases lay outside the gene matches. This CDR3 is 14 amino acids long. CDR1 and CDR2 (germline): SGHDN, FVKESK. CDR3 residues: CASSQGSGGYGYTF. In nucleotides, the CDR3 is TGTGCCAGCAGCCAAGGATCAGGGGGGTATGGCTACACCTTC. Full variable domain (remainder filled in from reference TRBV14 and TRBJ1-2): EAGVTQFPSHSVIEKGQTVTLRCDPISGHDNLYWYRRVMGKEIKFLLHFVKESKQDESGMPNNRFLAERTGGTYSTLKVQPAELEDSGVYFCASSQGSGGYGYTFGSGTRLTVV.

A note on this clonotype: Germline is not matched at one junction end, which may reflect a read error. This chain links TRBV10-3 with TRBJ1-5; 8 bases fit TRBD1. The CDR3 extends over 15 amino acids. In germline, CDR1 is ENHRY, CDR2 SYGVKD. The CDR3 loop is CTISALGQGNQPQHF. In nucleotides, the CDR3 is TGTACCATCAGTGCCCTGGGACAGGGCAATCAGCCCCAGCATTTT.